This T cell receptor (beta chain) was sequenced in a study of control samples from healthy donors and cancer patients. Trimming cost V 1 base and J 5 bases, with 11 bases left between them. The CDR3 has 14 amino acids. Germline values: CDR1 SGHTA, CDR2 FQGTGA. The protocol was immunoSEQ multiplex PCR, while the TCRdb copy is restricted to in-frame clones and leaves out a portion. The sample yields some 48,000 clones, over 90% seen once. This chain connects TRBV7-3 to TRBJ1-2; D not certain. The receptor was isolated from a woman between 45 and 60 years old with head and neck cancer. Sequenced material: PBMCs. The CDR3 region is CASSLMADSYGYTF. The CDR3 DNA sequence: TGTGCCAGCAGCTTAATGGCAGATTCTTATGGCTACACCTTC.